A single sample gave rise to the 28 T cell receptor beta chains below, sequenced in a study of blood T cell repertoires in COVID-19. Libraries were prepared by immunoSEQ multiplex PCR; TCRdb keeps only in-frame clonotypes and omits some of them. Of approximately 150,000 clones listed, 80% to 90% are singletons. What was sequenced was PBMCs or T cells enriched from blood (not recorded which). These TCRs come from a woman aged 50 to 65 who had recovered from COVID-19.

The V and J genes are TRBV9 and TRBJ2-3; perhaps TRBD2 as D (6 bases). The germline V gene has CDR1 SGDLS and CDR2 YYNGEE. The CDR3 is 17 residues long. Trimming removed 0 bases from V and 4 bases from J, with 18 bases in between. CDR3 DNA: TGTGCCAGCAGCGTAGTCTCAAGCGGGCTAGCAGCAGATACGCAGTATTTT. It is translated as CASSVVSSGLAADTQYF.

This chain connects TRBV6-5 to TRBJ1-3; weak D call: TRBD1 (6 bases). Per the germline V gene, CDR1 is MNHEY and CDR2 is SVGAGI. V was shortened by 0 bases and J by 7 bases, with 16 bases between the two germline ends. This CDR3 has 16 residues. The CDR3, as DNA: TGTGCCAGCAGTTACTCGAACAGGGCGGTGGGGAACACCATATATTTT. Translated: CASSYSNRAVGNTIYF.

V usage is TRBV19 and J usage is TRBJ1-5; TRBD1 matches at 9 bases. This CDR3 spans 17 amino acids. Germline loops: CDR1 LNHDA, CDR2 SQIVND (reference sequence). J gave up 3 bases and V 5 bases, and 11 bases lay outside the gene matches. CDR3 protein: CASSLYPTGGFNQPQHF. The CDR3 DNA is TGTGCCAGTAGTCTTTATCCGACAGGGGGATTCAATCAGCCCCAGCATTTT.

The CDR3 DNA is TGTGCCAGCAGCCGACCAGGAGGGGGGGCTAATGAAAAACTGTTTTTT. This translates into CASSRPGGGANEKLFF. This rearrangement joins TRBV7-9 to TRBJ1-4, with a tentative D call TRBD1 (6 bases). The CDR3 is made up of 16 amino acids. V lost 5 bases and J 3 bases, leaving 16 bases between the germline ends. CDR1 is SEHNR, CDR2 FQNEAQ, per germline (reference sequence).

The chain couples TRBV7-9 to TRBJ2-1; 11 positions match TRBD2. Germline V gives CDR1 SEHNR, CDR2 FQNEAQ (reference sequence). This CDR3 is built from 16 residues. The ends lost 4 bases at V and 11 bases at J; junction bases unmatched: 13. CDR3 in amino acids: CASSSGTSGLLRKQFF. The CDR3 bases are TGTGCCAGCAGCTCCGGGACTAGCGGTCTCCTAAGGAAGCAGTTCTTC.

This sequence joins TRBV2 and TRBJ2-3; tentatively, D is TRBD2 (6 bases). The CDR3 has 12 residues. Germline V gives CDR1 SNHLY, CDR2 FYNNEI. The V and J ends lost 4 bases and 12 bases respectively, with 14 bases between them. This CDR3 reads CASSGLSGSQYF. CDR3 coding DNA: TGTGCCAGCAGTGGACTATCCGGGAGTCAGTATTTT.

The chain employs TRBV6-5 and TRBJ2-7, with TRBD2 identical over 7 bases. CDR1 and CDR2 from the germline V gene are MNHEY and SVGAGI. The V gene end was trimmed by 5 bases and the J gene end by 6 bases; junction bases not matched to a gene: 13. The CDR3 is 15 amino acids. The DNA for the CDR3 is TGTGCCAGCAGTACTTCCAGCGGGATTCCGGGCGAGCAGTACTTC. It yields the protein CASSTSSGIPGEQYF.

The chain combines TRBV6-5 with TRBJ1-2; 9 bases align to TRBD1. This CDR3 comprises 13 residues. V dropped 4 bases and J dropped 9; count of bases not matched to a gene: 6. Germline V gene data show CDR1 as MNHEY and CDR2 as SVGAGI. CDR3: CASSSTGGTRYTF. The CDR3 DNA sequence: TGTGCCAGCAGTTCGACAGGGGGGACCCGCTACACCTTC.

The gene calls are TRBV3-1 (or the pseudogene TRBV3-2) and TRBJ1-1, with a possible D match to TRBD1 (5 bases). V dropped 6 bases and J dropped 1 base, with 15 bases sitting between them. Germline V gene lookup returns CDR1 LGHDT and CDR2 YNNKEL (reference sequence). The CDR3 length is 15 residues. CDR3 nucleotide sequence: TGTGCCAGCAGGGCAGGGATAGCGGGGAACACTGAAGCTTTCTTT. Encoded protein: CASRAGIAGNTEAFF.

This chain links TRBV5-1 with TRBJ2-5; D unclear. Germline V gene lookup returns CDR1 SGHRS and CDR2 YFSETQ. The CDR3 has 15 amino acids. V was trimmed by 0 bases and J by 4 bases, leaving 13 bases between them. The CDR3 DNA is TGCGCCAGCAGCTTGGCCTCTGGGCAGCCAGAGACCCAGTACTTC. Protein: CASSLASGQPETQYF.

This rearrangement joins TRBV18 to TRBJ2-1, with TRBD2 matching 14 bases. The germline gives CDR1 KGHSH, CDR2 LQKENI. Germline trimming cut 6 bases from V and 5 bases from J; bases unmatched to any gene: 3. This CDR3 spans 15 amino acids. DNA for the CDR3: TGTGCCAGCTCCCCGGGACTAGCGGGAGACAATGAGCAGTTCTTC. Translating it yields CASSPGLAGDNEQFF.

This chain connects TRBV9 to TRBJ2-1; the D gene is possibly TRBD2 (5 bases). CDR1 is SGDLS and CDR2 is YYNGEE in the germline V gene. V was pared by 3 bases and J by 3 bases, with 19 bases between. The CDR3 has 17 residues. DNA of the CDR3: TGTGCCAGCAGCGCCGGCCTGGGCCAGCGGCGCTACAATGAGCAGTTCTTC. It yields the protein CASSAGLGQRRYNEQFF.

This clone was observed a handful of times. This chain links TRBV4-1 with TRBJ2-2, with 14 bases matching TRBD2. V was clipped by 4 bases and J by 6 bases; unmatched bases: 4. The CDR3 loop spans 16 amino acids. Germline loops: CDR1 MGHRA, CDR2 YSYEKL. The CDR3 coding sequence is TGCGCCAGCAGCCGAGGACTAGCGGGAGGCGCCGGGGAGCTGTTTTTT. It encodes CASSRGLAGGAGELFF.

This rearrangement joins TRBV2 to TRBJ1-2; possibly TRBD1 for D (6 bases). The V gene's germline CDR1 is SNHLY and CDR2 FYNNEI. V was cut by 8 bases and J by 0 bases, with 10 bases left in between. This CDR3 is built from 13 residues. The CDR3 coding sequence is TGTGCCAGCTTTGGGACATCTAACTATGGCTACACCTTC. Its protein product is CASFGTSNYGYTF.

This clone was seen many times. The chain combines TRBV24-1 with TRBJ1-1; 7 bases agree with TRBD1. V dropped 4 bases and J dropped 1; count of bases not matched to a gene: 11. CDR3 length: 17 amino acids. Germline CDR1 reads KGHDR; CDR2 reads SFDVKD. The CDR3 protein is CATSDQTGTESNTEAFF. The CDR3 region has the DNA TGTGCCACCAGTGACCAGACAGGGACCGAATCGAACACTGAAGCTTTCTTT.

This chain links TRBV27 with TRBJ1-1; perhaps TRBD1 as D (5 bases). Trimming cost V 3 bases and J 3 bases, with 11 bases left between them. The CDR3 is made up of 14 amino acids. Looked up from germline, CDR1 is MNHEY and CDR2 is SMNVEV (reference sequence). The CDR3 DNA sequence: TGTGCCAGCAGTTTTGGAGGGGTAGACACTGAAGCTTTCTTT. Residues: CASSFGGVDTEAFF.

The chain has TRBV5-1 and TRBJ1-3; possible D gene TRBD1, 5 bases. The V end lost 4 bases, the J end lost 0 bases, and 14 bases lay between the germline ends. The CDR3 spans 16 residues. Germline V gives CDR1 SGHRS, CDR2 YFSETQ. The CDR3 here is CASSRAGVFSGNTIYF. CDR3 DNA: TGCGCCAGCAGCAGAGCGGGGGTTTTCTCTGGAAACACCATATATTTT.

The V call is TRBV7-8, the J call TRBJ1-2; TRBD1 is a possible D gene (6 bases). The V and J ends lost 1 base and 2 bases respectively, with 11 bases between them. Germline lookup yields CDR1 SGHVS and CDR2 FQNEAQ. The CDR3 runs 15 residues. The CDR3 reads CASSLEGGQNYGYTF. CDR3 sequence (DNA): TGTGCCAGCAGCTTAGAAGGAGGACAGAACTATGGCTACACCTTC.

About this clone itself: The junction departs from the called germline gene at one end, perhaps through a read error. The chain employs TRBV4-3 and TRBJ2-7; 7 bases align to TRBD1. This CDR3 region has 13 residues. Germline CDR1 and CDR2: LGHNA and YSLEER. Here the CDR3 reads CASSQIRGGARFF. DNA of the CDR3: TGCGCCAGCAGCCAGATAAGAGGGGGCGCCCGCTTTTTC.

The chain links TRBV18 to TRBJ2-3; 9 bases map to TRBD2. The germline V gene encodes CDR1 KGHSH and CDR2 LQKENI. V trimming: 4 bases; J trimming: 1 base; junction bases outside the gene matches: 0. The CDR3 extends over 14 amino acids. The CDR3 loop reads CASSQREGTDTQYF. The CDR3 DNA is TGTGCCAGCTCACAGCGGGAGGGCACAGATACGCAGTATTTT. Variable domain in full (rest from reference TRBV18 and TRBJ2-3): NAGVMQNPRHLVRRRGQEARLRCSPMKGHSHVYWYRQLPEEGLKFMVYLQKENIIDESGMPKERFSAEFPKEGPSILRIQQVVRGDSAAYFCASSQREGTDTQYFGPGTRLTVL.

The chain carries TRBV28 and TRBJ1-3, with 8 nucleotides matching TRBD1. V lost 7 bases and J lost 0; bases outside the gene matches: 17. The CDR3 runs 19 residues. The germline gives CDR1 MDHEN, CDR2 SYDVKM. The DNA of the CDR3 is TGTGCCAGCACCTCCTACTCCGGGGCAGGGGGCAACTCTGGAAACACCATATATTTT. Translating it yields CASTSYSGAGGNSGNTIYF.

This chain connects TRBV11-3 to TRBJ1-1; tentatively, D is TRBD1 (5 bases). Trimming took off 2 bases at V and 11 bases at J, with 21 bases between the two ends. The CDR3 spans 15 residues. The V gene's germline CDR1 is SGHNT and CDR2 YENEEA. DNA for the CDR3: TGTGCCAGCAGCTTACCCCGCCCTACGGCGGGGCCCGCTTTCTTT. It yields the protein CASSLPRPTAGPAFF.

The rearrangement uses TRBV6-2 or TRBV6-3 and TRBJ2-7; D might be TRBD1 (7 bases). Germline CDR1 and CDR2: MNHEY and SVGEGT. The CDR3 is 14 residues long. V lost 6 bases, J lost 3 bases, and 15 bases lay in between. The CDR3 protein is CASSETRGLYEQYF. CDR3 coding DNA: TGTGCCAGCAGCGAGACTAGGGGGCTCTACGAGCAGTACTTC.

J is TRBJ2-2 and V is TRBV6-4, with TRBD1 as a possible D gene (5 bases). Germline V lookup: CDR1 MRHNA, CDR2 SNTAGT. This CDR3 spans 13 amino acids. V lost 5 bases and J 7 bases, leaving 11 bases between the germline ends. CDR3 in DNA: TGTGCCAGCAGTTCCCAGGGATTCGGGGAGCTGTTTTTT. Protein sequence: CASSSQGFGELFF.

This clone was seen only once. The genes are TRBV19 and TRBJ1-5, with TRBD1 matching 10 bases. CDR1 is LNHDA, CDR2 SQIVND, per germline (reference sequence). The CDR3 covers 17 residues. V shed 1 base, J shed 1 base, and the junction held 4 bases outside the gene matches. Here the CDR3 reads CASSIGGGQGSNQPQHF. For the CDR3, the DNA is TGTGCCAGTAGTATAGGAGGGGGACAGGGGAGCAATCAGCCCCAGCATTTT. The full variable domain, with the rest looked up from reference TRBV19 and TRBJ1-5, is DGGITQSPKYLFRKEGQNVTLSCEQNLNHDAMYWYRQDPGQGLRLIYYSQIVNDFQKGDIAEGYSVSREKKESFPLTVTSAQKNPTAFYLCASSIGGGQGSNQPQHFGDGTRLSIL.

This clone was seen only a few times. The chain has TRBV6-5 and TRBJ2-7, with 8 bases lining up with TRBD1. Germline V lookup: CDR1 MNHEY, CDR2 SVGAGI. This CDR3 region has 13 residues. J was trimmed by 8 bases and V by 6 bases; bases with no gene match: 9. The CDR3: CASRTRDRSQQYF. CDR3 DNA: TGTGCCAGCAGAACACGGGACAGGTCCCAGCAGTACTTC.

This chain joins TRBV3-1 (or the pseudogene TRBV3-2) and TRBJ2-2, with no clear D. CDR3 length equals 13 residues. Trimming shortened V by 1 base and J by 5 bases, and 5 bases separated the two germline ends. From germline, CDR1 is LGHDT and CDR2 YNNKEL (reference sequence). CDR3 protein: CASSQVQTGELFF. CDR3 nucleotide sequence: TGTGCCAGCAGCCAAGTACAAACCGGGGAGCTGTTTTTT.

The chain links TRBV2 to TRBJ2-2, with 10 positions matching TRBD2. The CDR3 is 16 residues long. V dropped 2 bases and J dropped 2; count of bases not matched to a gene: 2. Germline values: CDR1 SNHLY, CDR2 FYNNEI. CDR3 sequence: CASSELAGANTGELFF. CDR3 DNA: TGTGCCAGCAGTGAACTAGCGGGAGCCAACACCGGGGAGCTGTTTTTT.